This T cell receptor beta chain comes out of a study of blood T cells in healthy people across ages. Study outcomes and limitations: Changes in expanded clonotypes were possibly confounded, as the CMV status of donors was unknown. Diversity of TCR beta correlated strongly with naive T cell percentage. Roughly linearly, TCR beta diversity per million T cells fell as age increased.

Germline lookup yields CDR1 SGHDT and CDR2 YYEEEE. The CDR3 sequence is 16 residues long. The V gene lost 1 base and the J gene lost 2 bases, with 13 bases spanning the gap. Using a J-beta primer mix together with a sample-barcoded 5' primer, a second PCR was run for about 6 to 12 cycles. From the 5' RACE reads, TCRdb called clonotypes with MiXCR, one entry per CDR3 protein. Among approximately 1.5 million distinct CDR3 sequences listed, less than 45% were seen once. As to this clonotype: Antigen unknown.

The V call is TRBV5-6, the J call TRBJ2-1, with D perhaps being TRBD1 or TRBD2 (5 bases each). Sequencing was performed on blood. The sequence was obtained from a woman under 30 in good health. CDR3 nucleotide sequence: TGTGCCAGCAGCTTGAGGAGTGGGGGACCCTACAATGAGCAGTTCTTC. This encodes CASSLRSGGPYNEQFF.